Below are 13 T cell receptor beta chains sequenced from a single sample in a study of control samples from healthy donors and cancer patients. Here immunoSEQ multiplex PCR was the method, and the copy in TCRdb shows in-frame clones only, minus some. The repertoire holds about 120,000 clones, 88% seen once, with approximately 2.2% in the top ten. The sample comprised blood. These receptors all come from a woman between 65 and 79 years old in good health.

CDR3 in amino acids: CASSKRASATQETQYF. DNA for the CDR3: TGTGCCAGCAGCAAACGGGCTAGCGCAACCCAAGAGACCCAGTACTTC. This chain links TRBV21-1 with TRBJ2-5; the listed D gene, TRBD2, was not tested against the DNA. TRBV21-1 is assigned pseudogene status. This CDR3 spans 16 amino acids.

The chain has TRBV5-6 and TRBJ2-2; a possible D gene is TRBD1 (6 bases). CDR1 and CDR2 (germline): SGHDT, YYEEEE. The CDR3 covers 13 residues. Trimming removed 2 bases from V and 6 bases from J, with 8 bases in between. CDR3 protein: CASSLQGAGELFF. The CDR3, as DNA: TGTGCCAGCAGCTTACAGGGTGCCGGGGAGCTGTTTTTT.

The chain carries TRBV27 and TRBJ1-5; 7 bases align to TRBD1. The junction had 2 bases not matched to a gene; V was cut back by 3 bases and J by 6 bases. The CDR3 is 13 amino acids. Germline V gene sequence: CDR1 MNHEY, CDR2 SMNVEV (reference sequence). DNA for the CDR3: TGTGCCAGCAGTTTCGACAGGGCTCAGCCCCAGCATTTT. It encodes CASSFDRAQPQHF.

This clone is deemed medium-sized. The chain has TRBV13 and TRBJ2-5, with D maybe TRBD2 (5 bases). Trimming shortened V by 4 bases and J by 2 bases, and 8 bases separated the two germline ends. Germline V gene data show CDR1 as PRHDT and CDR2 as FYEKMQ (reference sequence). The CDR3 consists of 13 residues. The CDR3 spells CASSWGEQETQYF. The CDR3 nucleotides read TGTGCCAGCAGCTGGGGAGAACAAGAGACCCAGTACTTC. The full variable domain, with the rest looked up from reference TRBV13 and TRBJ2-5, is AAGVIQSPRHLIKEKRETATLKCYPIPRHDTVYWYQQGPGQDPQFLISFYEKMQSDKGSIPDRFSAQQFSDYHSELNMSSLELGDSALYFCASSWGEQETQYFGPGTRLLVL.

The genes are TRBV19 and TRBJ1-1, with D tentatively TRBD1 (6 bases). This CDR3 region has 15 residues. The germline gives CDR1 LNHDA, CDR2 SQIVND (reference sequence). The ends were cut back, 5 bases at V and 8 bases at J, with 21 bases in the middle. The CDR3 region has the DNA TGTGCCAGTAGTCCCCCGGGACAAACTTGGGAGGAAGCTTTCTTT. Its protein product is CASSPPGQTWEEAFF.

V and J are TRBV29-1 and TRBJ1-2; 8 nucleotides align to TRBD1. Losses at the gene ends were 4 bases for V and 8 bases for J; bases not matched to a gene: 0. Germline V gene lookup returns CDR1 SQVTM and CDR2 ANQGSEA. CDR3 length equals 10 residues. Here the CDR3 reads CSVGQGGYTF. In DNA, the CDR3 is TGCAGCGTTGGACAGGGGGGCTACACCTTC.

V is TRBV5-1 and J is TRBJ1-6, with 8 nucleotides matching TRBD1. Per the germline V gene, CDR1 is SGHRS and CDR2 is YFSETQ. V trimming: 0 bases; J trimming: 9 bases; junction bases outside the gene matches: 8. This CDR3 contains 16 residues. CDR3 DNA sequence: TGCGCCAGCAGCTTGGCGATGGACAGGGAGCGTTCACCCCTCCACTTT. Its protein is CASSLAMDRERSPLHF.

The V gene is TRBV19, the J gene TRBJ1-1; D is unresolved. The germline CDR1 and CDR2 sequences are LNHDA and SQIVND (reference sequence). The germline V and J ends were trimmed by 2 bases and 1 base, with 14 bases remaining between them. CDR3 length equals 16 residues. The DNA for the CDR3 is TGTGCCAGTAGTATAAGGTCCGCCGGGAGGAACACTGAAGCTTTCTTT. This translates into CASSIRSAGRNTEAFF.

The CDR3 nucleotides read TGTGCCAGCAACAGGGAATCCCACAATGAGCAGTTCTTC. Protein: CASNRESHNEQFF. The J gene is TRBJ2-1, the V gene TRBV6-5; the D gene is possibly TRBD1 (6 bases). The CDR3 totals 13 residues. Trimming stripped 7 bases from V and 5 bases from J, with 12 bases between. Germline V lookup: CDR1 MNHEY, CDR2 SVGAGI.

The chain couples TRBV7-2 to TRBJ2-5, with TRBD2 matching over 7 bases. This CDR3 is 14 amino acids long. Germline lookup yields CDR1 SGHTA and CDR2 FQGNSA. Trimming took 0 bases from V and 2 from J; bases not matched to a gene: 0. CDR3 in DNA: TGTGCCAGCAGCTTAGCCGGGGGGCAAGAGACCCAGTACTTC. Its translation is CASSLAGGQETQYF. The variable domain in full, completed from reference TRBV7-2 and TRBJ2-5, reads GAGVSQSPSNKVTEKGKDVELRCDPISGHTALYWYRQSLGQGLEFLIYFQGNSAPDKSGLPSDRFSAERTGGSVSTLTIQRTQQEDSAVYLCASSLAGGQETQYFGPGTRLLVL.

The CDR3: CASSLEGTGANYGYTF. For the CDR3, the DNA is TGCGCCAGCAGCTTGGAGGGGACAGGAGCTAACTATGGCTACACCTTC. V gene TRBV5-1 combines with J gene TRBJ1-2, with 8 bases that match TRBD1. Germline-derived CDR1 and CDR2 are SGHRS and YFSETQ. The length of the CDR3 is 16 residues. The J segment lost 0 bases and the V segment lost 0 bases, leaving 4 bases of the junction unmatched.

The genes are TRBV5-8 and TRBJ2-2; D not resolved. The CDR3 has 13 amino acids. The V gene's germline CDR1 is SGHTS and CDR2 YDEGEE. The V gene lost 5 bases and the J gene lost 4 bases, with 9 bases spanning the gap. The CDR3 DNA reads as TGTGCCAGCAGAGCCCTTCGCACCGGGGAGCTGTTTTTT. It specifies CASRALRTGELFF.

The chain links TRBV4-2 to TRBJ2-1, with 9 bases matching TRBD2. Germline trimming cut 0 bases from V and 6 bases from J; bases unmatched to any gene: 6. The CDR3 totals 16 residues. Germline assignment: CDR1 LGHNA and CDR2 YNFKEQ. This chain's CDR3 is CASSQEGRGGFNEQFF. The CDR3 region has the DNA TGTGCCAGCAGCCAAGAAGGGCGGGGGGGTTTCAATGAGCAGTTCTTC.